A single sample gave rise to the 32 T cell receptor beta chains below, sequenced in a study of early T cells in non-severe SARS-CoV-2 infection. TCRdb passed the 5' RACE reads through MiXCR, listing each CDR3 protein once. Altogether 81,000 or so distinct CDR3 sequences are present, about an eighth being singletons, with the ten largest covering about 3%. The sequencing sample was made of whole blood. The receptors were gathered from an adult who was a healthcare worker with PCR-confirmed SARS-CoV-2 infection or an uninfected control (not recorded which).

The J gene is TRBJ1-1, the V gene TRBV29-1; D remains ambiguous. Germline values: CDR1 SQVTM, CDR2 ANQGSEA. Deletions cut 6 bases from V and 2 bases from J, with 10 bases between. The CDR3 has 12 amino acids. CDR3 coding DNA: TGCAGCGTGCCGACAATTAACACTGAAGCTTTCTTT. Its protein is CSVPTINTEAFF.

This chain connects TRBV20-1 to TRBJ1-4, with unresolved D. V lost 6 bases and J 2 bases, leaving 16 bases between the germline ends. Germline assignment: CDR1 DFQATT and CDR2 SNEGSKA (reference sequence). This CDR3 region has 15 residues. CDR3 in amino acids: CSARGSWRTNEKLFF. CDR3 nucleotides: TGCAGTGCCCGAGGGTCTTGGCGGACTAATGAAAAACTGTTTTTT.

This clonotype was picked up many times. The chain combines TRBV20-1 with TRBJ2-3; 12 nucleotides agree with TRBD2. The germline V gene has CDR1 DFQATT and CDR2 SNEGSKA (reference sequence). This CDR3 spans 17 amino acids. V lost 1 base and J lost 2; bases outside the gene matches: 7. The CDR3 spells CSARVASGRADTDTQYF. CDR3 nucleotides: TGCAGTGCTAGAGTTGCTAGCGGGAGGGCCGACACAGATACGCAGTATTTT.

This clonotype was seen repeatedly, ten times or more. The chain carries TRBV2 and TRBJ1-5; 10 positions agree with TRBD1. Germline V gene data show CDR1 as SNHLY and CDR2 as FYNNEI. Trimming cost V 6 bases and J 2 bases; bases outside gene matches: 4. This CDR3 is 15 amino acids long. CDR3 DNA sequence: TGTGCCAGCAGGAGACAGGGGGCCGGCAATCAGCCCCAGCATTTT. Translating gives CASRRQGAGNQPQHF.

The chain is built from TRBV28 and TRBJ2-1, with D hard to call. The CDR3 loop spans 14 amino acids. V dropped 1 base and J dropped 4 bases, with 8 bases sitting between them. The V gene's germline CDR1 is MDHEN and CDR2 SYDVKM. In DNA form, the CDR3 reads TGTGCCAGCAGTTTATTGCTCCGGTACAATGAGCAGTTCTTC. As protein: CASSLLLRYNEQFF. Combining the CDR3 with reference TRBV28 and TRBJ2-1 gives the whole variable domain DVKVTQSSRYLVKRTGEKVFLECVQDMDHENMFWYRQDPGLGLRLIYFSYDVKMKEKGDIPEGYSVSREKKERFSLILESASTNQTSMYLCASSLLLRYNEQFFGPGTRLTVL.

The chain recombines TRBV28 with TRBJ1-2, with 7 bases fitting TRBD1. Trimming cost V 2 bases and J 6 bases; bases outside gene matches: 9. The CDR3 is 15 residues long. Germline CDR1 and CDR2: MDHEN and SYDVKM. For the CDR3, the DNA is TGTGCCAGCAGTTTACCCACTACCGGGACAGATGGCTACACCTTC. Translating gives CASSLPTTGTDGYTF.

The rearrangement joins TRBV4-2 to TRBJ2-7, with D hard to call. CDR1 and CDR2 from the germline V gene are LGHNA and YNFKEQ. The CDR3 has 17 residues. V was clipped by 0 bases and J by 6 bases, with 21 bases between them. CDR3 residues: CASSQEWLAIKVAEQYF. In DNA form, the CDR3 reads TGTGCCAGCAGCCAAGAGTGGTTGGCTATAAAAGTAGCCGAGCAGTACTTC.

In its sample, this clonotype was seen many times. The J gene is TRBJ1-4, the V gene TRBV6-1; 10 bases match TRBD1. J gave up 7 bases and V 6 bases, and 8 bases lay outside the gene matches. Germline assignment: CDR1 MNHNS and CDR2 SASEGT. The CDR3 contains 15 residues. CDR3 in amino acids: CASRSDRGLGEKLFF. CDR3 bases: TGTGCCAGCAGATCTGACAGGGGGCTAGGTGAAAAACTGTTTTTT.

This clonotype has more than one count but fewer than ten. This chain connects TRBV7-9 to TRBJ2-1, with D uncertain. V lost 3 bases and J lost 9, with 9 bases in between. This CDR3 has 12 residues. Germline CDR1 and CDR2: SEHNR and FQNEAQ (reference sequence). The CDR3 here is CASSLSGSEQFF. CDR3 bases: TGTGCCAGCAGCTTGTCGGGCAGTGAGCAGTTCTTC.

The V gene is TRBV2, the J gene TRBJ2-4; no firm D call. V was trimmed by 6 bases and J by 0 bases, leaving 12 bases between them. CDR3 length: 15 residues. Per germline, CDR1 SNHLY and CDR2 FYNNEI. The CDR3 is CASSRLLIAKNIQYF. CDR3 nucleotide sequence: TGTGCCAGCAGCCGCCTTTTGATAGCCAAAAACATTCAGTACTTC. The entire variable domain, with the rest obtained from reference TRBV2 and TRBJ2-4, is as follows: EPEVTQTPSHQVTQMGQEVILRCVPISNHLYFYWYRQILGQKVEFLVSFYNNEISEKSEIFDDQFSVERPDGSNFTLKIRSTKLEDSAMYFCASSRLLIAKNIQYFGAGTRLSVL.

This clonotype was observed many times. The chain carries TRBV11-2 and TRBJ2-1; D unclear. This CDR3 is built from 13 residues. From germline, CDR1 is SGHAT and CDR2 FQNNGV. V lost 2 bases and J 1 base, leaving 3 bases between the germline ends. CDR3: CASSLWSYNEQFF. The CDR3 DNA is TGTGCCAGCAGCTTATGGTCCTACAATGAGCAGTTCTTC.

This clonotype was observed at least ten times. The chain carries TRBV11-3 and TRBJ2-1; D ambiguous. The CDR3 contains 12 residues. Germline V gene lookup returns CDR1 SGHNT and CDR2 YENEEA. The V end lost 5 bases, the J end lost 9 bases, and 11 bases lay between the germline ends. The CDR3 reads CASSPAGPEQFF. The CDR3 DNA sequence: TGTGCCAGCAGCCCCGCCGGTCCTGAGCAGTTCTTC.

This rearrangement joins TRBV7-2 to TRBJ2-1, with D uncertain. V lost 2 bases to trimming and J lost 4 bases, with 9 bases between them. Germline CDR1 is SGHTA and CDR2 is FQGNSA. The CDR3 consists of 14 residues. The CDR3 DNA reads as TGTGCCAGCAGCTTAAGTCCAGATTACAATGAGCAGTTCTTC. Translating gives CASSLSPDYNEQFF.

This clonotype was detected many times. This chain uses TRBV5-1 with TRBJ2-7; D ambiguous. The CDR3 covers 13 residues. V lost 4 bases and J 0 bases, leaving 8 bases between the germline ends. Germline lookup yields CDR1 SGHRS and CDR2 YFSETQ. The CDR3 loop is CASSLEVSYEQYF. CDR3 sequence (DNA): TGCGCCAGCAGCCTAGAAGTCTCCTACGAGCAGTACTTC.

A few counts support this clonotype. This chain connects TRBV12-3 or TRBV12-4 to TRBJ2-1, with 8 bases matching TRBD2. With 6 bases clipped from V and 13 bases from J, the junction kept 8 bases outside the gene matches. This CDR3 has 12 residues. The CDR3 loop reads CASRGLAGGQFF. Written as DNA, the CDR3 is TGTGCCAGCAGAGGACTAGCAGGCGGACAGTTCTTC.

This clonotype was observed a handful of times. The chain recombines TRBV7-9 with TRBJ2-1; 9 bases map to TRBD1. The V gene's germline CDR1 is SEHNR and CDR2 FQNEAQ (reference sequence). The V and J ends lost 3 bases and 1 base, in that order; junction bases with no gene match: 4. This CDR3 has 16 residues. The CDR3 sequence is CASSFMGQGSYNEQFF. CDR3 sequence (DNA): TGTGCCAGCAGCTTTATGGGACAGGGATCCTACAATGAGCAGTTCTTC.

This clonotype was seen more than once but under ten times. The chain carries TRBV20-1 and TRBJ2-1; 7 bases map to TRBD2. Germline CDR1 reads DFQATT; CDR2 reads SNEGSKA (reference sequence). After removal of 3 bases from V and 7 bases from J, the junction contained 12 bases not matched to a gene. The CDR3 spans 15 residues. Here the CDR3 DNA reads TGCAGTGCTAGTCGACTAGCCTACTCGGAGAATGAGCAGTTCTTC. Protein: CSASRLAYSENEQFF.

This clonotype was detected a few times. The V gene is TRBV9, the J gene TRBJ1-5; D perhaps matches TRBD1 (5 bases). Trimming left V 0 bases short and J 1 base short, with 5 bases between. Germline V gene data show CDR1 as SGDLS and CDR2 as YYNGEE. There are 14 residues in the CDR3. CDR3 loop: CASSVAGSNQPQHF. CDR3 in DNA: TGTGCCAGCAGCGTAGCAGGGAGCAATCAGCCCCAGCATTTT.

This clonotype was recorded many times. This chain connects TRBV2 to TRBJ2-7; D is perhaps TRBD1 or TRBD2 (5 bases each). The CDR3 runs to 14 residues. Germline V lookup: CDR1 SNHLY, CDR2 FYNNEI. V was pared by 7 bases and J by 2 bases, with 15 bases between. CDR3 sequence reads: CASTREGPTYEQYF. As DNA, the CDR3 is TGTGCCAGCACCCGAGAGGGACCAACCTACGAGCAGTACTTC.

This clonotype was counted at least ten times. This chain links TRBV27 with TRBJ1-6; D gene uncertain. The V gene's germline CDR1 is MNHEY and CDR2 SMNVEV (reference sequence). Trimming left V 2 bases short and J 4 bases short, with 12 bases between. The CDR3 loop spans 16 amino acids. The CDR3 sequence is CASSLRRTEYNSPLHF. CDR3 DNA: TGTGCCAGCAGTTTAAGACGGACTGAGTATAATTCACCCCTCCACTTT.

The CDR3 sequence: CASSSTGPRETQYF. CDR3 nucleotide sequence: TGTGCCAGCAGCTCAACAGGGCCGCGGGAGACCCAGTACTTC. The chain employs TRBV7-3 and TRBJ2-5; TRBD1 might be the D (6 bases). This CDR3 spans 14 amino acids. CDR1 SGHTA and CDR2 FQGTGA come from the germline V gene. V lost 4 bases, J lost 5 bases, and 14 bases lay in between.

This clonotype was observed a few times. The rearrangement links TRBV27 to TRBJ2-7; TRBD2 agrees at 12 bases. V was clipped by 1 base and J by 2 bases; unmatched bases: 6. This CDR3 contains 17 residues. The V gene's germline CDR1 is MNHEY and CDR2 SMNVEV (reference sequence). CDR3 in DNA: TGTGCCAGCAGTTTATACCTAGCTAGCGGGAGGGCCTACGAGCAGTACTTC. It codes for CASSLYLASGRAYEQYF.

The chain carries TRBV20-1 and TRBJ2-2; 10 bases are a match to TRBD2. The V segment lost 4 bases and the J segment 1 base; nucleotides outside the gene matches: 0. Germline lookup yields CDR1 DFQATT and CDR2 SNEGSKA (reference sequence). The CDR3 is 14 amino acids. The CDR3 region is CSATSGGNTGELFF. Here the CDR3 DNA reads TGCAGTGCTACTAGCGGGGGGAACACCGGGGAGCTGTTTTTT.

Ten or more counts support this clonotype. The V gene is TRBV11-3, the J gene TRBJ1-1; unclear D gene. Trimming took off 1 base at V and 1 base at J, with 4 bases between the two ends. Germline CDR1 and CDR2: SGHNT and YENEEA. The CDR3 is 13 residues long. CDR3 DNA: TGTGCCAGCAGCTTAGTACAGAACACTGAAGCTTTCTTT. The encoded protein is CASSLVQNTEAFF.

J is TRBJ2-1 and V is TRBV2; D might be TRBD1 or TRBD2, each matching 5 bases. Germline-derived CDR1 and CDR2 are SNHLY and FYNNEI. The V and J ends lost 6 bases and 0 bases respectively, with 15 bases between them. This CDR3 comprises 16 residues. CDR3 region: CASRTDNEGSYNEQFF. The DNA of the CDR3 is TGTGCCAGCAGGACGGACAACGAGGGCTCCTACAATGAGCAGTTCTTC. The variable domain in full, with the rest retrieved from reference TRBV2 and TRBJ2-1, is EPEVTQTPSHQVTQMGQEVILRCVPISNHLYFYWYRQILGQKVEFLVSFYNNEISEKSEIFDDQFSVERPDGSNFTLKIRSTKLEDSAMYFCASRTDNEGSYNEQFFGPGTRLTVL.

This sequence joins TRBV20-1 and TRBJ2-3, with D perhaps assigned TRBD1 or TRBD2 (8 bases each). Trimming took off 3 bases at V and 2 bases at J, with 15 bases between the two ends. Germline V lookup: CDR1 DFQATT, CDR2 SNEGSKA (reference sequence). The CDR3 has 15 residues. DNA of the CDR3: TGCAGTGCTAGCGGGGGGGACAGGACCACAGATACGCAGTATTTT. Its translation: CSASGGDRTTDTQYF.

The CDR3 here is CSAATPGLGAYEQYF. The CDR3 coding sequence is TGCAGTGCTGCTACCCCGGGACTCGGCGCGTACGAGCAGTACTTC. V gene TRBV20-1 combines with J gene TRBJ2-7; TRBD2 is a possible D gene (6 bases). Per germline, CDR1 DFQATT and CDR2 SNEGSKA (reference sequence). Trimming took 5 bases from V and 4 from J, leaving 21 bases between them. This CDR3 comprises 15 residues.

This rearrangement joins TRBV4-1 to TRBJ1-1, with 7 bases aligning to TRBD1. From germline, CDR1 is MGHRA and CDR2 YSYEKL. Germline trimming cut 4 bases from V and 3 bases from J; bases unmatched to any gene: 17. The CDR3 consists of 18 residues. The CDR3 coding sequence is TGCGCCAGCAGCCCCCAGCATTTAATAGGGGGCTTAGACACTGAAGCTTTCTTT. Translation: CASSPQHLIGGLDTEAFF.

This clonotype was observed a few times. CDR3 region: CASSYHRGEQYF. DNA for the CDR3: TGTGCCAGCAGTTACCACAGGGGTGAGCAGTACTTC. J is TRBJ2-7 and V is TRBV6-5, with 7 bases that match TRBD1. After removal of 2 bases from V and 7 bases from J, the junction contained 2 bases not matched to a gene. The CDR3 is 12 amino acids. CDR1 is MNHEY and CDR2 is SVGAGI in the germline V gene.

This clonotype was seen at least ten times. The gene calls are TRBV6-6 and TRBJ1-1; D remains ambiguous. This CDR3 is 13 amino acids long. With 2 bases removed from V and 5 bases from J, the gap between germline ends came to 9 bases. CDR1 and CDR2 (germline): MNHNY, SVGAGI (reference sequence). The CDR3 nucleotides are TGTGCCAGCAGTTACGGAGTTACGACTGAAGCTTTCTTT. Its protein product is CASSYGVTTEAFF.

This clonotype was seen repeatedly, ten times or more. The rearrangement links TRBV7-9 to TRBJ1-1, with D hard to call. The CDR3 extends over 13 amino acids. Between the trimmed V and J ends, which lost 1 base and 5 bases, there was a span of 8 bases. Germline-derived CDR1 and CDR2 are SEHNR and FQNEAQ (reference sequence). Here the CDR3 reads CASSLVAETEAFF. The CDR3 DNA reads TGTGCCAGCAGCTTAGTAGCTGAGACTGAAGCTTTCTTT.

This clonotype was seen a handful of times. This rearrangement joins TRBV7-8 to TRBJ2-7; 13 bases are a match to TRBD2. From germline, CDR1 is SGHVS and CDR2 FQNEAQ. V lost 5 bases to trimming and J lost 0 bases; unmatched junction nucleotides: 4. The CDR3 is 16 amino acids. The CDR3 reads CASSPRTSGGSYEQYF. The CDR3 nucleotides are TGTGCCAGCAGCCCCCGGACTAGCGGGGGCTCCTACGAGCAGTACTTC.